This T cell receptor (beta chain) stems from a study of T cell responses to AZD1222 COVID-19 vaccine. Background on the study: Both about-4-week and about-12-week second-dose recipients were combined. General study results and limits: Recipients of two AZD1222 doses showed rising Spike-specific TCR breadth and depth. Targeting of unmutated variant regions was reportedly seen in nearly half of spike-specific TCRs. It should be noted that donors were predominantly white British and more often female, and clonal diversity was possibly underestimated.

The CDR3 has 13 amino acids. Trimming took off 5 bases at V and 8 bases at J, with 14 bases between the two ends. Germline V gene data show CDR1 as SGHTA and CDR2 as FQGTGA. As for this clone: The target antigen is unknown.

The repertoire was sequenced with immunoSEQ multiplex PCR; TCRdb's copy has only in-frame clones and lacks some. The sample includes 130,000 or so clones, 90% seen only once; the top ten take 6.9%. This receptor was taken from an adult in good health. V gene TRBV7-3 combines with J gene TRBJ2-3; D might be TRBD2 (5 bases). The material was peripheral blood, obtained on day 0 of AZD1222 vaccination. CDR3 in amino acids: CASSIGLVGTQYF. The CDR3 DNA reads TGTGCCAGCAGCATCGGACTGGTCGGTACGCAGTATTTT.